The 24 T cell receptor beta chains listed next were all sequenced from one sample in a study of blood T cells in healthy people across ages (dated by TCRdb to 2015 to 2017). The library was produced with 5' RACE. Sequencing instrument: Illumina HiSeq 2500. A second PCR of about 7 to 12 cycles was run with a J-beta primer mix and a sample-barcoded 5' primer. The raw public reads went through TCRdb reprocessing: fastp at Q25, MiXCR clone calling, in-frame beta chains kept. Each CDR3 protein appears once, grouped with its most common genes and DNA. This sample gives approximately 810,000 distinct CDR3 sequences in total; under 40% of them show up just once. The ten most abundant clones make up 10% to 15% of the sample. The material sequenced was blood. These receptors originate from a young man in good health.

Worth noting for this clonotype: Possible read error: a much larger clone is one base away. The chain carries TRBV5-5 and TRBJ1-5, with D unclear. Germline CDR1 SGHKS, CDR2 YYEKEE (reference sequence). This CDR3 is built from 13 residues. CDR3 protein: CASAAYSNQPLHF. The CDR3 coding sequence is TGTGCCAGCGCCGCGTATAGCAATCAGCCCCTGCATTTT.

This clonotype has just a few counts. The chain employs TRBV29-1 and TRBJ2-3, with D unresolved. The CDR3 runs 13 residues. Germline CDR1 SQVTM, CDR2 ANQGSEA. V lost 8 bases to trimming and J lost 2 bases, with 14 bases between them. The CDR3: CSLDDTNTDTQYF. CDR3 DNA: TGCAGCCTGGACGACACTAACACAGATACGCAGTATTTT.

The chain uses TRBV6-2 or TRBV6-3 and TRBJ2-5; 9 positions match TRBD2. In germline, CDR1 is MNHEY, CDR2 SVGEGT. Trimming removed 8 bases from V and 11 bases from J; junction bases left unmatched: 21. The CDR3 spans 16 residues. This CDR3 reads CASEQSGGTTLNEQYF. In DNA form, the CDR3 reads TGTGCCAGCGAACAGAGCGGGGGGACCACCCTCAATGAGCAGTACTTC.

The V and J genes are TRBV7-2 and TRBJ2-6; 9 positions match TRBD1. J was trimmed by 4 bases and V by 1 base; bases with no gene match: 11. The CDR3 sequence is 19 residues long. CDR1 and CDR2 from the germline V gene are SGHTA and FQGNSA. CDR3: CASSLGVHRGLQGANVLTF. In DNA form, the CDR3 reads TGTGCCAGCAGCTTAGGGGTCCACAGGGGGCTACAAGGGGCCAACGTCCTGACTTTC.

Only a few counts were recorded for this clonotype. The V call is TRBV7-9, the J call TRBJ2-5; D possibly corresponds to TRBD1 (6 bases). Deletions cut 3 bases from V and 1 base from J, with 9 bases between. Germline V gene sequence: CDR1 SEHNR, CDR2 FQNEAQ (reference sequence). The CDR3 consists of 14 residues. The CDR3 protein is CASSFPGVQETQYF. CDR3 nucleotides: TGTGCCAGCAGCTTTCCAGGGGTCCAAGAGACCCAGTACTTC.

The V gene is TRBV6-2 or TRBV6-3, the J gene TRBJ1-1; maybe TRBD1 (5 bases). V dropped 6 bases and J dropped 4 bases, with 9 bases sitting between them. CDR3 size: 12 residues. Germline V gene data show CDR1 as MNHEY and CDR2 as SVGEGT. CDR3 sequence: CASRFGGTEAFF. As DNA, the CDR3 is TGTGCCAGCAGATTTGGGGGCACTGAAGCTTTCTTT.

The chain has TRBV3-1 and TRBJ1-1; D not certain. CDR3 length: 15 residues. Trimming removed 4 bases from V and 5 bases from J, with 17 bases in between. Germline loops: CDR1 LGHDT, CDR2 YNNKEL (reference sequence). This CDR3 is CASSPSRPGGTEAFF. In DNA form, the CDR3 reads TGTGCCAGCAGCCCCTCCCGCCCGGGCGGGACTGAAGCTTTCTTT.

The chain employs TRBV7-2 and TRBJ1-6, with D possibly being TRBD1 (6 bases). V lost 3 bases, J lost 4 bases, and 25 bases lay in between. In germline, CDR1 is SGHTA, CDR2 FQGNSA. The CDR3 consists of 20 residues. The CDR3 DNA sequence: TGTGCCAGCAGCTTTTTGGGGGGCAACCACGGACGGACTTATAATTCACCCCTCCACTTT. This encodes CASSFLGGNHGRTYNSPLHF.

This chain joins TRBV4-1 and TRBJ1-3; D is unresolved. Germline CDR1 and CDR2: MGHRA and YSYEKL. Trimming shortened V by 2 bases and J by 0 bases, and 8 bases separated the two germline ends. CDR3 length equals 15 residues. The CDR3 DNA reads TGCGCCAGCAGCCAACTAGGCGTCTCTGGAAACACCATATATTTT. Amino acids: CASSQLGVSGNTIYF.

This clonotype has only a few counts. The CDR3 loop reads CASRLQPNTEAFF. CDR3 sequence (DNA): TGCGCCAGCAGGTTACAGCCGAACACTGAAGCTTTCTTT. The chain links TRBV5-1 to TRBJ1-1, with unresolved D. With 5 bases removed from V and 1 base from J, the gap between germline ends came to 9 bases. This CDR3 has 13 residues. Germline V gene data show CDR1 as SGHRS and CDR2 as YFSETQ. Variable domain in full (rest from reference TRBV5-1 and TRBJ1-1): KAGVTQTPRYLIKTRGQQVTLSCSPISGHRSVSWYQQTPGQGLQFLFEYFSETQRNKGNFPGRFSGRQFSNSRSEMNVSTLELGDSALYLCASRLQPNTEAFFGQGTRLTVV.

The chain carries TRBV4-1 and TRBJ2-3; either TRBD1 or TRBD2 may fit D (7 bases each). This CDR3 spans 15 amino acids. Germline V gene data show CDR1 as MGHRA and CDR2 as YSYEKL. V shed 3 bases and J shed 4 bases, with 14 bases lying between them. The CDR3 sequence is CASSQTTGRADTQYF. CDR3 in DNA: TGCGCCAGCAGCCAGACGACAGGGAGGGCAGATACGCAGTATTTT.

This sequence joins TRBV12-5 and TRBJ2-5; TRBD2 matches 8 bases. Trimming removed 5 bases from V and 4 bases from J; junction bases left unmatched: 6. CDR3 length equals 14 residues. Germline values: CDR1 LGHNT, CDR2 FRNRAP. CDR3 bases: TGTGCTAGTGGTCCGTACAGCGGGGGAGAGACCCAGTACTTC. As protein: CASGPYSGGETQYF.

This clonotype has just a few counts. The rearrangement links TRBV5-6 to TRBJ1-2; tentative D call: TRBD1 (5 bases). V was trimmed by 1 base and J by 6 bases, leaving 16 bases between them. Germline-derived CDR1 and CDR2 are SGHDT and YYEEEE. CDR3 length: 15 residues. The CDR3 nucleotides are TGTGCCAGCAGCTTGTGGGCCTACCGGGGGAATGGCTACACCTTC. This gives the protein CASSLWAYRGNGYTF. The complete variable domain, with remaining parts taken from reference TRBV5-6 and TRBJ1-2, reads DAGVTQSPTHLIKTRGQQVTLRCSPKSGHDTVSWYQQALGQGPQFIFQYYEEEERQRGNFPDRFSGHQFPNYSSELNVNALLLGDSALYLCASSLWAYRGNGYTFGSGTRLTVV.

J is TRBJ2-3 and V is TRBV20-1; D ambiguous. CDR3 length equals 15 residues. Germline V gives CDR1 DFQATT, CDR2 SNEGSKA (reference sequence). Deletions cut 1 base from V and 1 base from J, with 12 bases between. The CDR3 DNA reads TGCAGTGCTAGAGGACACATTGGGGGCACAGATACGCAGTATTTT. As protein: CSARGHIGGTDTQYF.

Notes on this clonotype: Possible read error: a much larger clone is one base away. CDR3 DNA sequence: TGTGCCAGCAGCTCGGACAGGGCTTTTTACGAGCAGTTCTTC. Its protein product is CASSSDRAFYEQFF. The chain has TRBV7-2 and TRBJ2-1; 8 bases match TRBD1. Germline V lookup: CDR1 SGHTA, CDR2 FQGNSA. CDR3 length: 14 residues. The junction had 9 bases not matched to a gene; V was cut back by 4 bases and J by 10 bases.

V is TRBV12-3 or TRBV12-4 and J is TRBJ2-2; 15 nucleotides align to TRBD2. V shed 5 bases, J shed 7 bases, and the junction held 5 bases outside the gene matches. The CDR3 has 16 amino acids. CDR3 coding DNA: TGTGCCAGCAGTCTACGGACTAGCGGGGGGGACGGGGAGCTGTTTTTT. Its translation is CASSLRTSGGDGELFF.

In the case of this clonotype: One junction end disagrees with the germline gene, perhaps due to a read error. The gene calls are TRBV4-3 and TRBJ2-3, with 8 bases aligning to TRBD2. Germline V gives CDR1 LGHNA, CDR2 YSLEER. The length of the CDR3 is 18 residues. The CDR3 sequence: CTSSQDSPMRGVTDTQYF. The CDR3 nucleotides are TGCACCAGCAGCCAAGATTCTCCCATGCGGGGGGTAACAGATACGCAGTATTTT.

This clonotype has only a few counts. The chain is built from TRBV7-2 and TRBJ2-5; tentatively, D is TRBD2 (6 bases). The CDR3 is 13 amino acids. Germline V gene sequence: CDR1 SGHTA, CDR2 FQGNSA. V was shortened by 1 base and J by 9 bases, with 12 bases between the two germline ends. The CDR3 sequence: CASSLDPPGAQYF. The CDR3 region has the DNA TGTGCCAGCAGCTTAGACCCCCCGGGGGCCCAGTACTTC.

There are many counts of this clonotype. V is TRBV7-7 and J is TRBJ2-3; 9 nucleotides agree with TRBD2. Germline V gene sequence: CDR1 SSHAT, CDR2 FNYEAQ (reference sequence). The CDR3 sequence is 15 residues long. Trimming cost V 3 bases and J 1 base; bases outside gene matches: 2. CDR3 bases: TGTGCCAGCAGCTTTTCTAGCGGGGGCACAGATACGCAGTATTTT. This codes for CASSFSSGGTDTQYF.

The chain uses TRBV5-1 and TRBJ1-1, with 12 bases matching TRBD1. V lost 4 bases, J lost 7 bases, and 14 bases stayed unmatched. Germline CDR1 and CDR2: SGHRS and YFSETQ. The CDR3 has 17 amino acids. The CDR3 is CASSPGWVRDRGLEAFF. The CDR3 DNA follows: TGCGCCAGCAGCCCCGGCTGGGTTAGGGACAGGGGGCTTGAAGCTTTCTTT.

This clonotype was seen just once. The chain uses TRBV7-9 and TRBJ2-5; D is possibly TRBD1 or TRBD2 (5 bases each). The CDR3 is 15 amino acids. Trimming stripped 2 bases from V and 11 bases from J, with 21 bases between. The V gene's germline CDR1 is SEHNR and CDR2 FQNEAQ (reference sequence). Here the CDR3 DNA reads TGTGCCAGCAGCTTAAAGAGGGACGTATACAATGAGCAGTACTTC. Protein sequence: CASSLKRDVYNEQYF.

The table lists this clonotype with a few counts. The V call is TRBV7-9, the J call TRBJ1-4, with 8 bases identical to TRBD1. The CDR3 covers 15 residues. Trimming at V came to 4 bases and at J to 8 bases, leaving 9 bases not matched to a gene. CDR1 is SEHNR, CDR2 FQNEAQ, per germline (reference sequence). CDR3 sequence reads: CASSSDRASGEKLFF. CDR3 in DNA: TGTGCCAGCAGCTCGGACAGGGCCTCAGGGGAAAAACTGTTTTTT.

V is TRBV5-1 and J is TRBJ2-3; D possibly corresponds to TRBD1 (5 bases). The CDR3 length is 14 residues. Trimming left V 4 bases short and J 4 bases short, with 13 bases between. The V gene's germline CDR1 is SGHRS and CDR2 YFSETQ. The CDR3 sequence is CASSGKDIPDTQYF. The DNA of the CDR3 is TGCGCCAGCAGCGGAAAGGACATCCCAGATACGCAGTATTTT.

This clonotype appeared many times. V is TRBV12-3 or TRBV12-4 and J is TRBJ2-5; no clear D. This CDR3 is built from 15 residues. V lost 0 bases, J lost 2 bases, and 10 bases lay in between. For the CDR3, the DNA is TGTGCCAGCAGTTTAGCCCGGACCACACAAGAGACCCAGTACTTC. It encodes CASSLARTTQETQYF.